Each of the 18 T cell receptor beta chains below was sequenced from the same sample in a study of cytomegalovirus exposure and HLA in healthy donors. Clones were sequenced by immunoSEQ multiplex PCR, and TCRdb holds only the in-frame ones, with some missing. The table includes 71,000 or so clones, about 94% detected once. The source material was PBMCs. The receptors derive from a man between 18 and 29 years old in good health and CMV-seropositive.

The gene calls are TRBV30 and TRBJ1-5; 9 bases match TRBD1. The CDR3 extends over 14 amino acids. V shed 4 bases, J shed 5 bases, and the junction held 6 bases outside the gene matches. In germline, CDR1 is GTSNPN, CDR2 SVGIG (reference sequence). CDR3 amino acids: CAWTGQGGYQPQHF. The CDR3 DNA reads TGTGCCTGGACGGGACAGGGTGGATATCAGCCCCAGCATTTT.

V gene TRBV5-5 combines with J gene TRBJ1-3; 7 nucleotides line up with TRBD1. CDR3 length equals 15 residues. V gave up 4 bases and J gave up 2 bases; unmatched junction bases: 6. Per the germline V gene, CDR1 is SGHKS and CDR2 is YYEKEE (reference sequence). The CDR3 DNA follows: TGTGCCAGCAGCGCAACGCAGGGGGCTGGAAACACCATATATTTT. Its translation is CASSATQGAGNTIYF.

V usage is TRBV6-1 and J usage is TRBJ1-4; D might be TRBD1 (6 bases). Germline CDR1 MNHNS, CDR2 SASEGT. The ends were cut back, 2 bases at V and 0 bases at J, with 16 bases in the middle. CDR3 length equals 18 residues. CDR3 sequence: CASSEYVQGPTTNEKLFF. The CDR3 coding sequence is TGTGCCAGCAGTGAATATGTTCAGGGGCCAACAACTAATGAAAAACTGTTTTTT.

The chain recombines TRBV9 with TRBJ1-1; D gene ambiguous. CDR3 length: 13 amino acids. Trimming removed 0 bases at V and 11 bases at J, with 14 bases between. Germline V lookup: CDR1 SGDLS, CDR2 YYNGEE. The CDR3: CASSVAPLNQAFF. The CDR3, as DNA: TGTGCCAGCAGCGTAGCTCCCCTTAATCAGGCTTTCTTT.

The rearrangement joins TRBV7-9 to TRBJ1-4, with D uncertain. Per germline, CDR1 SEHNR and CDR2 FQNEAQ (reference sequence). The length of the CDR3 is 16 residues. Trimming took 5 bases from V and 7 from J, leaving 20 bases between them. CDR3 loop: CASSLRRRLRSEKLFF. DNA for the CDR3: TGTGCCAGCAGCCTAAGGAGAAGGCTGCGCTCTGAAAAACTGTTTTTT.

The rearrangement joins TRBV28 to TRBJ2-7; TRBD1 matches at 10 bases. Germline values: CDR1 MDHEN, CDR2 SYDVKM. The V and J ends lost 7 bases and 3 bases, in that order; junction bases with no gene match: 9. The CDR3 runs 15 residues. Here the CDR3 reads CASISSDRGHYEQYF. CDR3 DNA: TGTGCCAGCATTTCCTCTGACAGGGGGCACTACGAGCAGTACTTC.

V is TRBV18 and J is TRBJ1-3; no clear D gene. The CDR3 covers 14 residues. V dropped 2 bases and J dropped 0 bases, with 5 bases sitting between them. The V gene's germline CDR1 is KGHSH and CDR2 LQKENI. This CDR3 reads CASSPASSGNTIYF. The CDR3 DNA is TGTGCCAGCTCACCAGCGAGCTCTGGAAACACCATATATTTT.

The chain links TRBV7-9 to TRBJ1-2; weak D call: TRBD1 (6 bases). V lost 3 bases to trimming and J lost 3 bases, with 14 bases between them. CDR3 length: 15 amino acids. CDR1 is SEHNR and CDR2 is FQNEAQ in the germline V gene (reference sequence). In DNA, the CDR3 is TGTGCCAGCAGCTTTGATTTGACAGGCCACTATGGCTACACCTTC. Translated: CASSFDLTGHYGYTF.

The chain employs TRBV5-5 and TRBJ1-3; D is unresolved. In germline, CDR1 is SGHKS, CDR2 YYEKEE (reference sequence). V was shortened by 2 bases and J by 0 bases, with 15 bases between the two germline ends. The CDR3 spans 17 residues. CDR3 DNA: TGTGCCAGCAGCTTCGATGGGTACCGGAGCTCTGGAAACACCATATATTTT. Protein: CASSFDGYRSSGNTIYF.

The chain links TRBV7-3 to TRBJ1-1; no firm D call. Germline assignment: CDR1 SGHTA and CDR2 FQGTGA. V lost 1 base to trimming and J lost 4 bases, with 7 bases between them. The CDR3 is made up of 13 amino acids. The CDR3 region is CASSLNGGTEAFF. DNA of the CDR3: TGTGCCAGCAGCTTAAATGGAGGCACTGAAGCTTTCTTT.

The rearrangement links TRBV19 to TRBJ1-5; no reliable D call. From germline, CDR1 is LNHDA and CDR2 SQIVND (reference sequence). Trimming took off 5 bases at V and 1 base at J, with 9 bases between the two ends. There are 14 residues in the CDR3. CDR3 coding DNA: TGTGCCAGTAGTTTGTGGGCCAGCAATCAGCCCCAGCATTTT. It codes for CASSLWASNQPQHF.

The rearrangement uses TRBV30 and TRBJ1-6; 10 bases are shared with TRBD1. Germline V gene data show CDR1 as GTSNPN and CDR2 as SVGIG (reference sequence). V dropped 3 bases and J dropped 6; count of bases not matched to a gene: 5. The CDR3 spans 15 residues. DNA of the CDR3: TGTGCCTGGAGCCTTGGGACAGGGGTTAATTCACCCCTCCACTTT. Translated: CAWSLGTGVNSPLHF.

The V gene is TRBV9, the J gene TRBJ2-5; TRBD2 agrees at 8 bases. There are 15 residues in the CDR3. The V gene's germline CDR1 is SGDLS and CDR2 YYNGEE. V shed 3 bases, J shed 5 bases, and the junction held 9 bases outside the gene matches. In nucleotides, the CDR3 is TGTGCCAGCAGCGCCCGGGAGGGAACGGGGGAGACCCAGTACTTC. Translated: CASSAREGTGETQYF.

This chain links TRBV7-2 with TRBJ1-2; TRBD1 might be the D (6 bases). CDR1 and CDR2 from the germline V gene are SGHTA and FQGNSA. V lost 5 bases and J lost 4, with 17 bases in between. CDR3 length equals 15 residues. In nucleotides, the CDR3 is TGTGCCAGCAGCCCACCACCAGGGGTGACCTATGGCTACACCTTC. The encoded protein is CASSPPPGVTYGYTF.

The CDR3 sequence is CASSYFLSGTNEQYF. The CDR3 coding sequence is TGTGCCAGCAGTTACTTTTTGAGCGGGACCAACGAGCAGTACTTC. The chain combines TRBV6-5 with TRBJ2-7; 7 bases fit TRBD2. Germline CDR1 reads MNHEY; CDR2 reads SVGAGI. Unmatched junction bases numbered 8, after V lost 1 base and J lost 5 bases. The CDR3 consists of 15 residues.

The V and J genes are TRBV7-2 and TRBJ1-5; D is possibly TRBD1 (6 bases). V was clipped by 6 bases and J by 0 bases, with 9 bases between them. The CDR3 has 14 amino acids. Germline V gives CDR1 SGHTA, CDR2 FQGNSA. Here the CDR3 DNA reads TGTGCCAGCAGACAGACAGGTAGCAATCAGCCCCAGCATTTT. Encoded protein: CASRQTGSNQPQHF.

This clone was picked up a small number of times. This rearrangement joins TRBV6-1 to TRBJ2-1, with 10 bases lining up with TRBD2. V lost 8 bases and J lost 7; bases outside the gene matches: 11. CDR1 and CDR2 from the germline V gene are MNHNS and SASEGT. The length of the CDR3 is 15 residues. In nucleotides, the CDR3 is TGTGCCAGCGGGGAGACTAGCGGGTCGGTTAATGAGCAGTTCTTC. Its protein product is CASGETSGSVNEQFF.

The chain links TRBV5-1 to TRBJ2-5, with D maybe TRBD2 (6 bases). This CDR3 is 15 amino acids long. Trimming took off 4 bases at V and 4 bases at J, with 17 bases between the two ends. Germline V gene data show CDR1 as SGHRS and CDR2 as YFSETQ. The CDR3 sequence is CASSPRGIMGETQYF. The CDR3 DNA is TGCGCCAGCAGCCCACGGGGGATTATGGGAGAGACCCAGTACTTC. Based on the CDR3 plus reference TRBV5-1 and TRBJ2-5, the full variable domain is KAGVTQTPRYLIKTRGQQVTLSCSPISGHRSVSWYQQTPGQGLQFLFEYFSETQRNKGNFPGRFSGRQFSNSRSEMNVSTLELGDSALYLCASSPRGIMGETQYFGPGTRLLVL.